In this sample, the clone carrying this TCR beta chain turned up once. The data originate from a study of blood T cell repertoires in COVID-19. Study-wide context: Material from acute and convalescent COVID-19 was sourced from the United States, Italy and Spain.

Germline V lookup: CDR1 SNHLY, CDR2 FYNNEI. The CDR3 is 13 residues long. V lost 5 bases to trimming and J lost 3 bases, with 8 bases between them. The protocol was immunoSEQ multiplex PCR, while the TCRdb copy is restricted to in-frame clones and leaves out a portion. Of approximately 500,000 clones in the sample, roughly 89% were seen once. It was during active infection that Seattle patients were enrolled and then longitudinally followed. The V gene is TRBV2, the J gene TRBJ1-5; perhaps TRBD1 as D (5 bases). The receptor comes from a man aged 18-30 years with COVID-19, enrolled during active disease. Material for sequencing was peripheral blood. The CDR3 is CASSRQTNQPQHF. CDR3 nucleotide sequence: TGTGCCAGCAGTCGACAGACCAATCAGCCCCAGCATTTT.